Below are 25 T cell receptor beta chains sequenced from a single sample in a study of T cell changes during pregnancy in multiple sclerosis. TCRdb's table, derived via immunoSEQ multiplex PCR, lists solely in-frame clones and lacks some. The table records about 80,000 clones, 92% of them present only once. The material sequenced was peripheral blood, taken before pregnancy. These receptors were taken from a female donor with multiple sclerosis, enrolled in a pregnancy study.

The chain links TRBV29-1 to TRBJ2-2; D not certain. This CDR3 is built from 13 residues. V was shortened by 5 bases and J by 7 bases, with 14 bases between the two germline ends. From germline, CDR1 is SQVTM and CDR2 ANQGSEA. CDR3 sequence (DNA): TGCAGCGTTCGTGGTGCACGGAGCGGGGAGCTGTTTTTT. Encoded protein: CSVRGARSGELFF.

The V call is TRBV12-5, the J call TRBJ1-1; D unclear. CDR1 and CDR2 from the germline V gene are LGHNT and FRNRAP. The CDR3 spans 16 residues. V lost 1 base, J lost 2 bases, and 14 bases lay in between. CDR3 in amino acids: CASGLDHLSLNTEAFF. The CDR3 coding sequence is TGTGCTAGTGGTTTGGATCACCTTAGCTTAAACACTGAAGCTTTCTTT.

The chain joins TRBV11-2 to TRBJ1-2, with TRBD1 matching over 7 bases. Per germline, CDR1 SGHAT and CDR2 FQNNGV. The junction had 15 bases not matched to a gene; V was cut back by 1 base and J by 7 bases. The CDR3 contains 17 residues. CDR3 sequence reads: CASSLVVGGAGGAGYTF. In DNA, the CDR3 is TGTGCCAGCAGCTTAGTCGTTGGGGGCGCAGGGGGAGCTGGCTACACCTTC.

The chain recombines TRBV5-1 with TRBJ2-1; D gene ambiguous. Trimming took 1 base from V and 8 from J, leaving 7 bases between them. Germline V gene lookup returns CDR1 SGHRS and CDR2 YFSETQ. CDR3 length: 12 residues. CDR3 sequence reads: CASSLLADEQFF. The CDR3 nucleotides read TGCGCCAGCAGCTTGTTGGCTGATGAGCAGTTCTTC.

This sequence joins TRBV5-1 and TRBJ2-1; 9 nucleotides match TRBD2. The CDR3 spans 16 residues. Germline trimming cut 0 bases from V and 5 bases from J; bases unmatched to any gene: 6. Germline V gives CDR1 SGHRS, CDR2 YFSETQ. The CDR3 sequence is CASSLGSGGRDNEQFF. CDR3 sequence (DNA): TGCGCCAGCAGCTTGGGCAGCGGGGGGCGGGACAATGAGCAGTTCTTC.

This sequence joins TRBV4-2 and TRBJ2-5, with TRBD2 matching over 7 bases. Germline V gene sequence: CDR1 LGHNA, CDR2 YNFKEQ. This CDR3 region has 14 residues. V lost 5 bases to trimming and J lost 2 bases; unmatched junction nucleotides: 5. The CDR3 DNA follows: TGTGCCAGCAGCACGACTAGCCCGCAAGAGACCCAGTACTTC. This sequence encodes CASSTTSPQETQYF.

Here the CDR3 DNA reads TGTGCCAGCAGTTGGACAGGGGGGCTATATGGCTACACCTTC. This sequence encodes CASSWTGGLYGYTF. The rearrangement uses TRBV6-6 and TRBJ1-2; the match to TRBD1 covers 10 bases. CDR1 is MNHNY, CDR2 SVGAGI, per germline (reference sequence). This CDR3 spans 14 amino acids. After removal of 4 bases from V and 5 bases from J, the junction contained 4 bases not matched to a gene.

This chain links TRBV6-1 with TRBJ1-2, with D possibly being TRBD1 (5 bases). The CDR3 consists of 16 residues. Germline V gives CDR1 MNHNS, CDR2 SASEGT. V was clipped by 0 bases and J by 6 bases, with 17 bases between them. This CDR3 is CASSEAGVRGDHGYTF. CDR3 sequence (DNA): TGTGCCAGCAGTGAAGCGGGTGTACGGGGGGACCATGGCTACACCTTC.

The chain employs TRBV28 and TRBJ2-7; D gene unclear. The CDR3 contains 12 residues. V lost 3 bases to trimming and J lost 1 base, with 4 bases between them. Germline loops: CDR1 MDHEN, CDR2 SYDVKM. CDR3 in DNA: TGTGCCAGCAGTTTTAATTCCTACGAGCAGTACTTC. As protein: CASSFNSYEQYF.

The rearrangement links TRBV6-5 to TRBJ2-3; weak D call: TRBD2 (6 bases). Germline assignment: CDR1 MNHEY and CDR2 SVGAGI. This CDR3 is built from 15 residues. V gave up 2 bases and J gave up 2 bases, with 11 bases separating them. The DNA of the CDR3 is TGTGCCAGCAGTTACGGTGGACTATTCACAGATACGCAGTATTTT. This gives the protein CASSYGGLFTDTQYF.

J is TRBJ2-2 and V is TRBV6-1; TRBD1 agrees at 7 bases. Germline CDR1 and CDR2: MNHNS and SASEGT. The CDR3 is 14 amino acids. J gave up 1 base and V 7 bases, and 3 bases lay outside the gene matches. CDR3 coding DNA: TGTGCCAGCATTTGGGACAGGAACACCGGGGAGCTGTTTTTT. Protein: CASIWDRNTGELFF.

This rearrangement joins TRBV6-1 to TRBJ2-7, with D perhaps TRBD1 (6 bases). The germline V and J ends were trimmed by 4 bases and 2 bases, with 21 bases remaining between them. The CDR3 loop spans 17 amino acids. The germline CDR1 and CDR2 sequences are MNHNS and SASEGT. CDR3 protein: CASSVPSSTGLPYEQYF. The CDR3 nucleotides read TGTGCCAGCAGTGTCCCCTCCTCTACAGGGCTCCCCTACGAGCAGTACTTC.

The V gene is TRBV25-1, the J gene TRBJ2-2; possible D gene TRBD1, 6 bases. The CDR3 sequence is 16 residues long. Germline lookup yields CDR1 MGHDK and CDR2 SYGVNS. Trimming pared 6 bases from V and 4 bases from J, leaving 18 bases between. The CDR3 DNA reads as TGTGCCAGCAGGGAAAGTGGGGGCGGTCGCACCGGGGAGCTGTTTTTT. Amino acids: CASRESGGGRTGELFF.

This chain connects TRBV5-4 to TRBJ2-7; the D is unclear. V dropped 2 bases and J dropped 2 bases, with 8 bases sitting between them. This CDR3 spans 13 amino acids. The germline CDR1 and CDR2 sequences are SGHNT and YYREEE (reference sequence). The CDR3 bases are TGTGCCAGCAGCTTTGGCAGAACCTACGAGCAGTACTTC. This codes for CASSFGRTYEQYF. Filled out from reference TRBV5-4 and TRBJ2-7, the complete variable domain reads ETGVTQSPTHLIKTRGQQVTLRCSSQSGHNTVSWYQQALGQGPQFIFQYYREEENGRGNFPPRFSGLQFPNYSSELNVNALELDDSALYLCASSFGRTYEQYFGPGTRLTVT.

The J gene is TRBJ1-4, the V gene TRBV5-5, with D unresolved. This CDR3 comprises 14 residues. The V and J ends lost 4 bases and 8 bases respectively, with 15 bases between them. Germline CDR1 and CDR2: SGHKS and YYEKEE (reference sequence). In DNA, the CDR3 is TGTGCCAGCAGCAGGGAGGCGGGTAGGGAAAAACTGTTTTTT. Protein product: CASSREAGREKLFF.

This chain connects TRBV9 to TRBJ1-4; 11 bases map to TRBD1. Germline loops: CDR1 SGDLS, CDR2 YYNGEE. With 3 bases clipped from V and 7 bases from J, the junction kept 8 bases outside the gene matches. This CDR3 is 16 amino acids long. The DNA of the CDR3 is TGTGCCAGCAGCGGATCATCGGGACAGGGGGGTGAAAAACTGTTTTTT. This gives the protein CASSGSSGQGGEKLFF.

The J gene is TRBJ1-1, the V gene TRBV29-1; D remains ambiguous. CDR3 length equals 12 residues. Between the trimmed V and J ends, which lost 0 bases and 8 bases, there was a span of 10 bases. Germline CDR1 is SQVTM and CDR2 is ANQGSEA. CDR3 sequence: CSVEDLGSEAFF. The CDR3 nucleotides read TGCAGCGTTGAAGATCTGGGCAGCGAAGCTTTCTTT. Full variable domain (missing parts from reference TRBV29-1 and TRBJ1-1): SAVISQKPSRDICQRGTSLTIQCQVDSQVTMMFWYRQQPGQSLTLIATANQGSEATYESGFVIDKFPISRPNLTFSTLTVSNMSPEDSSIYLCSVEDLGSEAFFGQGTRLTVV.

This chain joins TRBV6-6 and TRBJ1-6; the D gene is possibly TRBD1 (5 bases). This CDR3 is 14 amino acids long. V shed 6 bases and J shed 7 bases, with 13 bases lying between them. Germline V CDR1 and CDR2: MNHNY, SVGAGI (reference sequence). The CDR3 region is CASSLGHQNSPLHF. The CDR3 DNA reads TGTGCCAGCAGCCTAGGACACCAGAATTCACCCCTCCACTTT.

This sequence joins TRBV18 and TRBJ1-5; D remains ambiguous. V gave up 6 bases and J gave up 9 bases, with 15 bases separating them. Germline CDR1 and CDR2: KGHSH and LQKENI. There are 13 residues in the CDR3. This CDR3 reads CASSEEFGTPQHF. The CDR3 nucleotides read TGTGCCAGCTCGGAGGAATTCGGTACGCCCCAGCATTTT.

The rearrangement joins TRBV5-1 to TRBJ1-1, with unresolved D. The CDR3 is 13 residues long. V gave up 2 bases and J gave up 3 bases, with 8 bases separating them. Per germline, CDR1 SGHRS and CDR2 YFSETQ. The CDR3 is CASSFRTDTEAFF. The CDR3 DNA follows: TGCGCCAGCAGCTTTCGAACAGACACTGAAGCTTTCTTT. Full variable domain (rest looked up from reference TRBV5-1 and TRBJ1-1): KAGVTQTPRYLIKTRGQQVTLSCSPISGHRSVSWYQQTPGQGLQFLFEYFSETQRNKGNFPGRFSGRQFSNSRSEMNVSTLELGDSALYLCASSFRTDTEAFFGQGTRLTVV.

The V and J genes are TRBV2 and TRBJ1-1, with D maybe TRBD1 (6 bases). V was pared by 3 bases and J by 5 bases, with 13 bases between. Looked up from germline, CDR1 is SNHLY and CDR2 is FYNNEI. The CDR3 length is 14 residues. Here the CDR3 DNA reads TGTGCCAGCAGTGAGCGCAGGGGAAAGACTGAAGCTTTCTTT. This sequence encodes CASSERRGKTEAFF. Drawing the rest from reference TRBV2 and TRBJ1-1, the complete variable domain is EPEVTQTPSHQVTQMGQEVILRCVPISNHLYFYWYRQILGQKVEFLVSFYNNEISEKSEIFDDQFSVERPDGSNFTLKIRSTKLEDSAMYFCASSERRGKTEAFFGQGTRLTVV.

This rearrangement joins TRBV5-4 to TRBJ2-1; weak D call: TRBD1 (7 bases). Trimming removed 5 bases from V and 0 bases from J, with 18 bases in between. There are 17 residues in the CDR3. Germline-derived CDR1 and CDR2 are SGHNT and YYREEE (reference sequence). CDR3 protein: CASSWGKQGGSYNEQFF. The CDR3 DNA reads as TGTGCCAGCAGTTGGGGGAAGCAGGGGGGCTCCTACAATGAGCAGTTCTTC.

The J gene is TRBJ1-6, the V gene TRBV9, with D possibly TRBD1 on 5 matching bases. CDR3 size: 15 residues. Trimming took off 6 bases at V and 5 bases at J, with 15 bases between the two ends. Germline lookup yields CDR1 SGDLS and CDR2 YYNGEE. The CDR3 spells CASTEGNGDNSPLHF. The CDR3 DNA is TGTGCCAGCACGGAGGGGAACGGAGATAATTCACCCCTCCACTTT.

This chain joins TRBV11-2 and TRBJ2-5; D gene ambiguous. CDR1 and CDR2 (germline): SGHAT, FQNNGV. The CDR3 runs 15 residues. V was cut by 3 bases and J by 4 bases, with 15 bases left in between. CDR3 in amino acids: CASSFQAARRETQYF. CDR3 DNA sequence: TGTGCCAGCAGCTTCCAAGCCGCTAGGAGAGAGACCCAGTACTTC.

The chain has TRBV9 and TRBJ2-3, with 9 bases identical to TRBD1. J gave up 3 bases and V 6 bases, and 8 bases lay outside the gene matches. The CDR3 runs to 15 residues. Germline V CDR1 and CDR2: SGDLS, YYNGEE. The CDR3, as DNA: TGTGCCAGCACCGCTAACAGGGGGCCGACAGATACGCAGTATTTT. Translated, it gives CASTANRGPTDTQYF.